The 5 T cell receptor beta chains below come from one sample, sequenced in a study of T cell repertoires in cytomegalovirus infection. TCRdb passed the reads through MiXCR, listing each CDR3 protein once. The sample consists of under 250,000 distinct CDR3 sequences, approximately 7% of them appearing once. The material sequenced was PBMCs. All receptors come from a human donor in good health (CMV status not recorded). Some clones in this sample may be carry-over from other donors' samples.

This clonotype occurred many times. The chain carries TRBV4-3 and TRBJ2-1, with 8 bases matching TRBD2. There are 21 residues in the CDR3. J lost 3 bases, V lost 0 bases, and 19 bases had no gene match. CDR1 and CDR2 from the germline V gene are LGHNA and YSLEER. The CDR3 DNA follows: TGCGCCAGCAGCCAAGAAAGCGGGCCGGGGTTAGCGGGGAGGGTCTACAATGAGCAGTTCTTC. Translated: CASSQESGPGLAGRVYNEQFF.

This clonotype occurred many times. The chain links TRBV6-5 to TRBJ2-3, with 9 bases that match TRBD2. Germline assignment: CDR1 MNHEY and CDR2 SVGAGI. This CDR3 spans 16 amino acids. V was pared by 2 bases and J by 2 bases, with 5 bases of the junction left unmatched. The CDR3 DNA reads as TGTGCCAGCAGTTACCGGACTAGCGCCCACACAGATACGCAGTATTTT. This encodes CASSYRTSAHTDTQYF.

The table lists this clonotype with many counts. This sequence joins TRBV6-5 and TRBJ1-3; D might be TRBD1 (5 bases). V gave up 0 bases and J gave up 5 bases, with 17 bases separating them. The CDR3 totals 17 residues. The germline V gene has CDR1 MNHEY and CDR2 SVGAGI. The CDR3 coding sequence is TGTGCCAGCAGTTACTCTGGACTCGGGACGGGGAGAAACACCATATATTTT. Translation gives CASSYSGLGTGRNTIYF.

This clonotype was observed many times. The rearrangement joins TRBV7-2 to TRBJ2-3; either TRBD1 or TRBD2 may supply D (6 bases each). Germline CDR1 SGHTA, CDR2 FQGNSA. Between the trimmed V and J ends, which lost 4 bases and 1 base, there was a span of 21 bases. This CDR3 spans 18 amino acids. The CDR3 region has the DNA TGTGCCAGCAGCTCCTCCTTTGGGGGGCGGGGACGCACAGATACGCAGTATTTT. Its translation is CASSSSFGGRGRTDTQYF.

This clonotype was counted ten times or more. The chain employs TRBV7-2 and TRBJ1-2; no clear D. This CDR3 has 14 residues. Trimming took 3 bases from V and 6 from J, leaving 14 bases between them. In germline, CDR1 is SGHTA, CDR2 FQGNSA. DNA of the CDR3: TGTGCCAGCAGCTTTCTCGCGGGGAGGGATGGCTACACCTTC. Residues: CASSFLAGRDGYTF.